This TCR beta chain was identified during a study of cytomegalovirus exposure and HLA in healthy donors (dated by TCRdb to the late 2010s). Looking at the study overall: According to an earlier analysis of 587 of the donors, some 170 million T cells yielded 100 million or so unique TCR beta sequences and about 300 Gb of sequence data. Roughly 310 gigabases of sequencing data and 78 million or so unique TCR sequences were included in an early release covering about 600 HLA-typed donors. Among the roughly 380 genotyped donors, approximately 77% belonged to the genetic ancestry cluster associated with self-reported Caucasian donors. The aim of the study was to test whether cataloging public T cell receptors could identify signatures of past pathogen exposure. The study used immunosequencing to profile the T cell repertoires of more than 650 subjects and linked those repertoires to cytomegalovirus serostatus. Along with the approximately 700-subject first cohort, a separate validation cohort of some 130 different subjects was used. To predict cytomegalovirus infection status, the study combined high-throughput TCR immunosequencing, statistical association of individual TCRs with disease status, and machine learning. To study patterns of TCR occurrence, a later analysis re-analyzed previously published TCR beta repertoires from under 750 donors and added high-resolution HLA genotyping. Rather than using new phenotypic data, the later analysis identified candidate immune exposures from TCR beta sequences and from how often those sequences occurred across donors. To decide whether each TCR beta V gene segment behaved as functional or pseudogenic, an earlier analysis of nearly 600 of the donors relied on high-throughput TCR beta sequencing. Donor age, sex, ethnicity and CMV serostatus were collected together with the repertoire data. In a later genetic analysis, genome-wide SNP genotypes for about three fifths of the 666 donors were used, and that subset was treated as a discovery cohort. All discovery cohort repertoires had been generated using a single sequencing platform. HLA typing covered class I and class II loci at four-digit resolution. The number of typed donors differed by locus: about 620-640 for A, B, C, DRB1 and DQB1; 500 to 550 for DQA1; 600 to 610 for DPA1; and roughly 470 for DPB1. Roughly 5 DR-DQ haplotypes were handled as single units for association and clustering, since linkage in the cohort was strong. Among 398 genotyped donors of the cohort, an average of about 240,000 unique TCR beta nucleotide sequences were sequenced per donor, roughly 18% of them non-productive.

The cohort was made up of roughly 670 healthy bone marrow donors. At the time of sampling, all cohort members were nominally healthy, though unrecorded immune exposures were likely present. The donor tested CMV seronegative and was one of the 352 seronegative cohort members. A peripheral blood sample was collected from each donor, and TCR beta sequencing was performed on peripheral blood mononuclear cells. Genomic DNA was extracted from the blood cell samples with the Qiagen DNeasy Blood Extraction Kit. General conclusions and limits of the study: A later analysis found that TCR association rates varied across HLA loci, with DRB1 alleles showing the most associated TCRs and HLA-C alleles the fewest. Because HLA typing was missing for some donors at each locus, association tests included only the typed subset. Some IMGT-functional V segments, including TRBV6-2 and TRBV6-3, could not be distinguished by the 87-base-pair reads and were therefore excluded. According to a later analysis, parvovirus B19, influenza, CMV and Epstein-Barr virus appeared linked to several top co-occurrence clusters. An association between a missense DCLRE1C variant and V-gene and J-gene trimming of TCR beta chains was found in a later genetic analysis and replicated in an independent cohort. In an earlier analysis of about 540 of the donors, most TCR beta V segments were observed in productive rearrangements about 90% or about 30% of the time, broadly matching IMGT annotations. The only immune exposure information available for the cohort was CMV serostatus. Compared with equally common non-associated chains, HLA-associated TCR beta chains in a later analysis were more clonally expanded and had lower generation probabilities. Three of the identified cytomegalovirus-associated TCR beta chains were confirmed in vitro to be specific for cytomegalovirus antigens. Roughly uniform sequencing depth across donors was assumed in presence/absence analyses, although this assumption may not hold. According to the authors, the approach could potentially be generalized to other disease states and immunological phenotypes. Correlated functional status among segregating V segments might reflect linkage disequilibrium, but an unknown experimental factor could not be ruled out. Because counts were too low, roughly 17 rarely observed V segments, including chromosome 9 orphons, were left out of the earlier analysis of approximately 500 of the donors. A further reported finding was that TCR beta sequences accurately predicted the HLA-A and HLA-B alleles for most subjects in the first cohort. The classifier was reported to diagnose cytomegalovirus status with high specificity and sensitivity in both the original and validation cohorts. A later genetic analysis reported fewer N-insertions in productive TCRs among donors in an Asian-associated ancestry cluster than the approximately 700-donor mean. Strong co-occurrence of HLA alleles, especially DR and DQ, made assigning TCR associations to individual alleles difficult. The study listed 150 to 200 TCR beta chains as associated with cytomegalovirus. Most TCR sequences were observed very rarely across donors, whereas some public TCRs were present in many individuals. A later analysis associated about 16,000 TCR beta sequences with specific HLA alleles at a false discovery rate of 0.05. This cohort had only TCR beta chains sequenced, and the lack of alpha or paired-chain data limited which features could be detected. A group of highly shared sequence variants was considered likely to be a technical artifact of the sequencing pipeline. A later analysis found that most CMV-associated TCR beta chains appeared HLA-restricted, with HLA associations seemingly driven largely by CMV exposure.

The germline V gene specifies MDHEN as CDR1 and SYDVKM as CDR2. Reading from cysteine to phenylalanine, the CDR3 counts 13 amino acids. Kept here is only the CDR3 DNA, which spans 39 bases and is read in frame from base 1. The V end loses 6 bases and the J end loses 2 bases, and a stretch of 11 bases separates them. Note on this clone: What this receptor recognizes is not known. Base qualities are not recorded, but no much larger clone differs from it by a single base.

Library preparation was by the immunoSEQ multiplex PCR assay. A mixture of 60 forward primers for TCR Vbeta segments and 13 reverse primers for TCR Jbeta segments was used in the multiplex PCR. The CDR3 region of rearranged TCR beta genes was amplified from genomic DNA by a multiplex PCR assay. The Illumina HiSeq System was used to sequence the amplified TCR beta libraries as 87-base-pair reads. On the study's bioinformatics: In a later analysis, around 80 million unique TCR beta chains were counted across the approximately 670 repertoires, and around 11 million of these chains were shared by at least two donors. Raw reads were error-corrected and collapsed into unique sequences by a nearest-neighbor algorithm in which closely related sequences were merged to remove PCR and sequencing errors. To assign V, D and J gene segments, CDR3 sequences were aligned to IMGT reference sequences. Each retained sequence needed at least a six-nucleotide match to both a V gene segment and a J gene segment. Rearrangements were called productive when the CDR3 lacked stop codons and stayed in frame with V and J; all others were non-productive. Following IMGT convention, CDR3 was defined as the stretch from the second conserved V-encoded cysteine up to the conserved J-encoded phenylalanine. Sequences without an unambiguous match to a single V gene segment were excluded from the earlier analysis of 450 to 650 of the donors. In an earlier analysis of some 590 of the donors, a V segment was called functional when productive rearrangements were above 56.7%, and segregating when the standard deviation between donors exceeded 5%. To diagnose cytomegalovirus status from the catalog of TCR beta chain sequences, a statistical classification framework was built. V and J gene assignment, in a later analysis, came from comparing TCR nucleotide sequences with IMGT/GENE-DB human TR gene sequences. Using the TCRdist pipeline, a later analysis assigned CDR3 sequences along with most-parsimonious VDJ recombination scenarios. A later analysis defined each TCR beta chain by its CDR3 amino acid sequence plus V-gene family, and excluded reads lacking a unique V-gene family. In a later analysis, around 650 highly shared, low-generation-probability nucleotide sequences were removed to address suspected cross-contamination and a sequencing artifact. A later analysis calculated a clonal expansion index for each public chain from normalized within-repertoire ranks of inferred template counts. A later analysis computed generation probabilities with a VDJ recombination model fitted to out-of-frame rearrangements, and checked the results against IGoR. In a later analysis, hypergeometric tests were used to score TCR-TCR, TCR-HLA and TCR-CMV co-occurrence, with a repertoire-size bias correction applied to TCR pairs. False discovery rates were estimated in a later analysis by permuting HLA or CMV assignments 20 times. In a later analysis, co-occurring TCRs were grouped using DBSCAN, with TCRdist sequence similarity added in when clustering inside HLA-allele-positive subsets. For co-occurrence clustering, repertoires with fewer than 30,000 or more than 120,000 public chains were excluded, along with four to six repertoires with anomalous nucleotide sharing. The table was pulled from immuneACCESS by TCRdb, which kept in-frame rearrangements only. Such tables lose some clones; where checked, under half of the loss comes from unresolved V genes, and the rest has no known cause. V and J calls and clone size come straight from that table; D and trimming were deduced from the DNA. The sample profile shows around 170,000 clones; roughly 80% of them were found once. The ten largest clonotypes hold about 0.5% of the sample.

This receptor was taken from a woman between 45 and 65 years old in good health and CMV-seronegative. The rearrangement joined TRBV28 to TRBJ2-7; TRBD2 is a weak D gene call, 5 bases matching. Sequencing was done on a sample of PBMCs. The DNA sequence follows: TGTGCCAGCAGATCAGTGGGAGCCTACGAGCAGTACTTC. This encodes CASRSVGAYEQYF.